Sequencing of this T cell receptor beta chain was carried out in a study of blood T cell repertoires in COVID-19. The CDR3 extends over 15 amino acids. The V segment lost 2 bases and the J segment 6 bases; nucleotides outside the gene matches: 8. Germline V gene sequence: CDR1 SEHNR, CDR2 FQNEAQ (reference sequence). This clone was seen once. Libraries were prepared by immunoSEQ multiplex PCR; TCRdb keeps only in-frame clonotypes and omits some of them. The sample has 80,000 to 100,000 clones, almost 90% seen once; the top ten hold about 1.5%. The V and J genes are TRBV7-9 and TRBJ2-7; 9 nucleotides match TRBD1. Sequenced material: peripheral blood. The TCR sequence derives from a human donor with active COVID-19. The donor label of this sample is uncertain. The CDR3 DNA follows: TGTGCCAGCAGCTTATCGACAGGGGGAAACTCCGAGCAGTACTTC. This gives the protein CASSLSTGGNSEQYF. Looking up the rest from reference TRBV7-9 and TRBJ2-7 gives the full variable domain: DTGVSQNPRHKITKRGQNVTFRCDPISEHNRLYWYRQTLGQGPEFLTYFQNEAQLEKSRLLSDRFSAERPKGSFSTLEIQRTEQGDSAMYLCASSLSTGGNSEQYFGPGTRLTVT.